The clone carrying this T cell receptor beta chain was recorded many times. Its antigen remains unknown. Gene names and germline refer to mouse. A sort of pooled cutaneous lymph node cells used CD4, CD8alpha, NKG2D, NKG2ACE and other stains. Sequencing templates came from extracted RNA that was reverse transcribed into cDNA. The protocol was immunoSEQ multiplex PCR, while the TCRdb copy is restricted to in-frame clones and leaves out a portion. This sample comprises over 15,000 clones, none seen once only. This sample is drawn from a study of CD8+ T cells in alopecia areata. About the research overall: Female C3H/HeJ recipients aged about 7-10 weeks got skin from C3H/HeJ graft donors aged about 6-12 months that had spontaneous alopecia.

Study-wide results and caveats: Clonality was higher in lesional than normal scalp, especially in alopecia totalis/universalis. Shared TCR sequences were less clear between patients than in mice, possibly partly from HLA diversity.

The sample consisted of CD8+ T cells sorted from a lymph node. The TCR comes from a C3H/HeJ mouse with alopecia areata. The strain bears MHC haplotype H2-k.

This chain's CDR3 is CASGDAGTGPYEQYF. The part of the CDR3 DNA that was read is TGTGCCAGCGGTGATGCGGGGACTGGGCCATAT. The chain employs TRBV13-2 and TRBJ2-7; 9 bases align to TRBD2. The read halts 4 residues ahead of the CDR3 end, with the missing end drawn from the germline J gene. CDR3 length: 15 residues. Germline V gene data show CDR1 as NNHNN and CDR2 as SYGAGS (reference sequence).